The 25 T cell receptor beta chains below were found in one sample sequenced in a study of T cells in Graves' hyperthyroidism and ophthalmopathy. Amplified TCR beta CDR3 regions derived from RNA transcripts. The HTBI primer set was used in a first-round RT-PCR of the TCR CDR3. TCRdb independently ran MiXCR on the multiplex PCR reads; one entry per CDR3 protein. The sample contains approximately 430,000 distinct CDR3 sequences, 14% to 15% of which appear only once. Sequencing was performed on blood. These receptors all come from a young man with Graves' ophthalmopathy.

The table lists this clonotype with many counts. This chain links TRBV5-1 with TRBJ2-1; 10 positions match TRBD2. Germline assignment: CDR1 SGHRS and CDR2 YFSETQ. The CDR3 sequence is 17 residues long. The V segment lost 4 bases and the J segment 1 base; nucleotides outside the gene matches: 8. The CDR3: CASSLDRLAGSYNEQFF. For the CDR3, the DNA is TGCGCCAGCAGCCTGGATCGACTAGCGGGTTCCTACAATGAGCAGTTCTTC.

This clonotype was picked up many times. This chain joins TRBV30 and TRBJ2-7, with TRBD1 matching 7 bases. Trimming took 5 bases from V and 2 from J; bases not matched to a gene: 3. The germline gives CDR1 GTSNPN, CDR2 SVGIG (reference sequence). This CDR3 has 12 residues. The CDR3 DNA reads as TGTGCCTGGCGGACAGGTCCCTACGAGCAGTACTTC. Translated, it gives CAWRTGPYEQYF.

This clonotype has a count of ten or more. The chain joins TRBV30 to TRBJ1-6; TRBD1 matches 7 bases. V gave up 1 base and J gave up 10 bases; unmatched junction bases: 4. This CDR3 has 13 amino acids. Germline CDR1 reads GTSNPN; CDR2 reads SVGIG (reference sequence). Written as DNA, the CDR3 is TGTGCCTGGAGTGATCAGGGGGAATCACCCCTCCACTTT. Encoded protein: CAWSDQGESPLHF. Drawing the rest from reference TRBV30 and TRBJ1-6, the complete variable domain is SQTIHQWPATLVQPVGSPLSLECTVEGTSNPNLYWYRQAAGRGLQLLFYSVGIGQISSEVPQNLSASRPQDRQFILSSKKLLLSDSGFYLCAWSDQGESPLHFGNGTRLTVT.

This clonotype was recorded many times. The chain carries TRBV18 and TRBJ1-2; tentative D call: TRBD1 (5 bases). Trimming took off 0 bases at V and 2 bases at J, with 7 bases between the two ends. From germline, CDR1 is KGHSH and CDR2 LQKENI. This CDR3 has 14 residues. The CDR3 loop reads CASSPPGQNYGYTF. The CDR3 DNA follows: TGTGCCAGCTCACCACCGGGGCAGAACTATGGCTACACCTTC.

CDR3 bases: TGTGCCAGCAGCGTAAGGATACGGGACGGGAATGAAAAACTGTTTTTT. Amino acids: CASSVRIRDGNEKLFF. This sequence joins TRBV7-9 and TRBJ1-4, with D perhaps TRBD1 (5 bases). CDR3 length equals 16 residues. The germline V and J ends were trimmed by 5 bases and 5 bases, with 18 bases remaining between them. Germline V CDR1 and CDR2: SEHNR, FQNEAQ (reference sequence).

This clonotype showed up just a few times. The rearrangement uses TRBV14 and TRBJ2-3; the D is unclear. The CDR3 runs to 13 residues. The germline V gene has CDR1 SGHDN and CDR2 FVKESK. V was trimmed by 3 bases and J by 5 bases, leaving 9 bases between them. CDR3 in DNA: TGTGCCAGCAGCCACTTGCCCCAAGATACGCAGTATTTT. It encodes CASSHLPQDTQYF.

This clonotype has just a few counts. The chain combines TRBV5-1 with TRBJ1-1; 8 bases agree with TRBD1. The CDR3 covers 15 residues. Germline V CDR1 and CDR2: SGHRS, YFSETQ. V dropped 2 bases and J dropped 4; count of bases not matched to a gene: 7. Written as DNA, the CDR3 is TGCGCCAGCAGCTTCCCTGGACAGGGAATCACTGAAGCTTTCTTT. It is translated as CASSFPGQGITEAFF.

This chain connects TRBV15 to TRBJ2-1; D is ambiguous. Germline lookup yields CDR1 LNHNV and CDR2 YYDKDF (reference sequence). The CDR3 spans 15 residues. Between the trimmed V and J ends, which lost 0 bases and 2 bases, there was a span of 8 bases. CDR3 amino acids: CATSRDGTAYNEQFF. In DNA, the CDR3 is TGTGCCACCAGCAGAGATGGAACGGCCTACAATGAGCAGTTCTTC.

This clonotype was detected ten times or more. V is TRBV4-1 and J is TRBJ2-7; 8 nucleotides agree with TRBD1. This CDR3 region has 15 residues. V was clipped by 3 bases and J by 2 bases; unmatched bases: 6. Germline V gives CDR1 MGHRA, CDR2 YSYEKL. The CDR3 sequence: CASSHSGTGAYEQYF. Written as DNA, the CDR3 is TGCGCCAGCAGCCATTCCGGGACAGGCGCCTACGAGCAGTACTTC.

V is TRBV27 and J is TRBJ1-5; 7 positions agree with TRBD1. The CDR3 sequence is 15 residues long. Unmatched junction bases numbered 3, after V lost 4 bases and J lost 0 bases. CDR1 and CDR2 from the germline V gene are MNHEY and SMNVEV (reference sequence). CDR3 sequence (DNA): TGTGCCAGCAGTTGGAGGGGGCTTAGCAATCAGCCCCAGCATTTT. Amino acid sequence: CASSWRGLSNQPQHF.

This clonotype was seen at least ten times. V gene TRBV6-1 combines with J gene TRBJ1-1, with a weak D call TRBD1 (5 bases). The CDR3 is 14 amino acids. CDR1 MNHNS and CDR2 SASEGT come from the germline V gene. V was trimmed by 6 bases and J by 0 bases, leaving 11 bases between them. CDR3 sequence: CASRLGPLNTEAFF. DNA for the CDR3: TGTGCCAGCAGGCTGGGACCGTTGAACACTGAAGCTTTCTTT.

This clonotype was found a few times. The CDR3: CASSLEAGAKSPLHF. The DNA of the CDR3 is TGTGCCAGCAGCCTCGAGGCGGGGGCGAAATCACCCCTCCACTTT. The chain recombines TRBV4-2 with TRBJ1-6; D is possibly TRBD1 (6 bases). Trimming removed 4 bases from V and 10 bases from J, with 17 bases in between. In germline, CDR1 is LGHNA, CDR2 YNFKEQ. The CDR3 sequence is 15 residues long.

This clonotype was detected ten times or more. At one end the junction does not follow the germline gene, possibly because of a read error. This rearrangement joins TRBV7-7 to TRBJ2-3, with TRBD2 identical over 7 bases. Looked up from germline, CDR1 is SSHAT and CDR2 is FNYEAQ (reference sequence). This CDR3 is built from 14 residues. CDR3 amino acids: CASSPGREGGTQYF. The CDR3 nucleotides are TGTGCTAGCAGCCCCGGCAGGGAGGGAGGTACGCAGTATTTT.

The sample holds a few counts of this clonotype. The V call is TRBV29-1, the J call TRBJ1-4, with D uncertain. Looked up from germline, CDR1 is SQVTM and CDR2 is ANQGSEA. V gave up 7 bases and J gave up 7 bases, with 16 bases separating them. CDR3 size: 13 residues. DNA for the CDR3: TGCAGCGCCGGGCGGGTAGACGGTGAAAAACTGTTTTTT. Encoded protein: CSAGRVDGEKLFF.

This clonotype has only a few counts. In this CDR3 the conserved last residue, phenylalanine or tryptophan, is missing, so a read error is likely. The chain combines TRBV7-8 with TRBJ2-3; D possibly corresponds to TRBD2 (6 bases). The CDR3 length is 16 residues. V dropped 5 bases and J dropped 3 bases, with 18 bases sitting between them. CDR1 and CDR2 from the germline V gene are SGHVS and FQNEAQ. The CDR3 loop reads CASSPLTRKGTDTQYL. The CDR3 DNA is TGTGCCAGCAGCCCGTTGACTAGGAAAGGGACAGATACGCAGTATCTT.

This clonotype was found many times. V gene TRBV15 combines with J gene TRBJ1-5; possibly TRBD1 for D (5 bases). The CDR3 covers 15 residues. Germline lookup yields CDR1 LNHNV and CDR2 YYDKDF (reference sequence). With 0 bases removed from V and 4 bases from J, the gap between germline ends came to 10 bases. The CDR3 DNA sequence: TGTGCCACCAGCAGAGATCTGGCAGGGAATCAGCCCCAGCATTTT. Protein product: CATSRDLAGNQPQHF.

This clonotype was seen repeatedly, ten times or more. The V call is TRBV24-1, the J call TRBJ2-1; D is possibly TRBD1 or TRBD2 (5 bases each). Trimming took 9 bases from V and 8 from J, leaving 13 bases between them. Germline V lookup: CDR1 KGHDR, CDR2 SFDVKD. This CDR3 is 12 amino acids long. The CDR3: CATGDAVDEQFF. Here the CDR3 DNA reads TGTGCCACCGGGGACGCGGTCGATGAGCAGTTCTTC.

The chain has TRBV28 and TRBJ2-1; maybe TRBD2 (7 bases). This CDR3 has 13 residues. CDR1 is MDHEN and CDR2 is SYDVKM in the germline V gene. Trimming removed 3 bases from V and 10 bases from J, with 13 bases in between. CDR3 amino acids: CASSLVGGGEQFF. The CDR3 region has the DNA TGTGCCAGCAGTTTGGTGGGAGGGGGGGAGCAGTTCTTC.

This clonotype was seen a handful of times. The CDR3 region is CASSLGPPNQETQYF. The CDR3 coding sequence is TGTGCCAGCAGCTTGGGACCACCCAACCAAGAGACCCAGTACTTC. The J gene is TRBJ2-5, the V gene TRBV11-2; D may be TRBD1 or TRBD2 (5 bases each). CDR3 length equals 15 residues. Germline lookup yields CDR1 SGHAT and CDR2 FQNNGV. Trimming stripped 3 bases from V and 0 bases from J, with 11 bases between.

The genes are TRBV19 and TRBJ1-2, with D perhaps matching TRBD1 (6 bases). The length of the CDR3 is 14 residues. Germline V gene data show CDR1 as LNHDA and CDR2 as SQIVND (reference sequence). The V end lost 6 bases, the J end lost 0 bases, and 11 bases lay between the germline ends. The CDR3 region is CASSFQGTNYGYTF. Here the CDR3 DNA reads TGTGCCAGTAGCTTCCAGGGGACTAACTATGGCTACACCTTC.

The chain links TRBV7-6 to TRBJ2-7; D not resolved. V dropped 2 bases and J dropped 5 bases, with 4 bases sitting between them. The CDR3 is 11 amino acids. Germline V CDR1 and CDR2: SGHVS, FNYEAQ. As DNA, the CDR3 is TGTGCCAGCAGCTTATCTCACGAGCAGTACTTC. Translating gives CASSLSHEQYF.

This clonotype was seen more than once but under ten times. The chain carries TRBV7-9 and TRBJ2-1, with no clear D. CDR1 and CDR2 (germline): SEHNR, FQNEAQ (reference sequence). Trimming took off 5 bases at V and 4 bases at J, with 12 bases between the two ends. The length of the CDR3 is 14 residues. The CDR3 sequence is CASSPRRLYNEQFF. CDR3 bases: TGTGCCAGCAGCCCGCGGCGGCTTTACAATGAGCAGTTCTTC. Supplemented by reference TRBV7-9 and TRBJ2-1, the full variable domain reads DTGVSQNPRHKITKRGQNVTFRCDPISEHNRLYWYRQTLGQGPEFLTYFQNEAQLEKSRLLSDRFSAERPKGSFSTLEIQRTEQGDSAMYLCASSPRRLYNEQFFGPGTRLTVL.

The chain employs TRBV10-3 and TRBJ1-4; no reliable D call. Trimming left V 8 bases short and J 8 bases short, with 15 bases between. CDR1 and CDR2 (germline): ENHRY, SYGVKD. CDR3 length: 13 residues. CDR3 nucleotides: TGTGCCATCTCGACAATTGAGAGCGAAAAACTGTTTTTT. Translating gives CAISTIESEKLFF.

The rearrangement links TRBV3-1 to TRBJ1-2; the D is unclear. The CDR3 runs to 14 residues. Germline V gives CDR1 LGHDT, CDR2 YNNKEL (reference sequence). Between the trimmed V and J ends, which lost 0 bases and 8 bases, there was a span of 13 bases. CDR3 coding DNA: TGTGCCAGCAGCCAAGAAGGCAACATGAGGGGCTACACCTTC. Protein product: CASSQEGNMRGYTF.

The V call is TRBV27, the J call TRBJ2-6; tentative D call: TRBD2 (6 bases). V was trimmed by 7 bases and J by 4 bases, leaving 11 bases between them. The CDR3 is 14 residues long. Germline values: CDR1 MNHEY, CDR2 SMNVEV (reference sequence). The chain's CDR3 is CASKGGGGANVLTF. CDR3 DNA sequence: TGTGCCAGCAAGGGAGGAGGAGGGGCCAACGTCCTGACTTTC.